The 18 T cell receptor beta chains in this list originate from one sample, sequenced in a study of T-cell memory formation after mild COVID-19 (dated by TCRdb to the early 2020s). The library was generated by 5' RACE. These reads were obtained on an Illumina NovaSeq 6000. TCRdb cleaned the public reads at Q25 with fastp, built clones with MiXCR and kept in-frame beta chains. Rows with one shared CDR3 protein collapse into an entry with the most common genes and DNA. The sample table lists around 200,000 distinct CDR3 sequences, 20% to 25% of them with a count of one. Together, the top ten hold under 25% of the sample. Sequenced material: PBMCs or a T cell subset sorted from them (not recorded which). The origin of the receptors is an adult woman who had mild COVID-19 (a few samples of this study predate the infection). The sample titles of this study are shuffled in the database, so cell type and time point are left out; the donor was told from shared clones.

The J gene is TRBJ2-1, the V gene TRBV7-9, with TRBD2 matching over 11 bases. This CDR3 contains 16 residues. Germline V gene lookup returns CDR1 SEHNR and CDR2 FQNEAQ (reference sequence). Losses at the gene ends were 5 bases for V and 7 bases for J; bases not matched to a gene: 10. For the CDR3, the DNA is TGTGCCAGCAGCCTTACTAGCGGGAGATCGGGGAATGAGCAGTTCTTC. The encoded protein is CASSLTSGRSGNEQFF.

The chain carries TRBV3-1 and TRBJ1-2; TRBD1 is a possible D gene (5 bases). This CDR3 region has 13 residues. Germline V gene sequence: CDR1 LGHDT, CDR2 YNNKEL (reference sequence). V was clipped by 4 bases and J by 6 bases, with 12 bases between them. This CDR3 reads CASSPEGLHGYTF. The DNA for the CDR3 is TGTGCCAGCAGCCCCGAGGGACTACATGGCTACACCTTC.

This clonotype was observed a handful of times. The chain carries TRBV7-9 and TRBJ2-7; D unresolved. Germline lookup yields CDR1 SEHNR and CDR2 FQNEAQ (reference sequence). V was trimmed by 5 bases and J by 7 bases, leaving 21 bases between them. CDR3 size: 15 residues. Written as DNA, the CDR3 is TGTGCCAGCAGCGACCTGGTCGTGTGGAGTGGGGAGCAGTACTTC. It yields the protein CASSDLVVWSGEQYF.

The chain has TRBV9 and TRBJ1-3, with D perhaps matching TRBD1 (5 bases). The germline V and J ends were trimmed by 3 bases and 4 bases, with 20 bases remaining between them. The CDR3 runs 17 residues. Germline lookup yields CDR1 SGDLS and CDR2 YYNGEE. The CDR3 is CASSARKTGTQGNTIYF. DNA for the CDR3: TGTGCCAGCAGCGCGAGAAAAACCGGGACCCAAGGAAACACCATATATTTT.

The J gene is TRBJ2-7, the V gene TRBV12-3 or TRBV12-4; 7 bases agree with TRBD2. The junction had 5 bases not matched to a gene; V was cut back by 4 bases and J by 5 bases. The CDR3 extends over 13 amino acids. The CDR3 coding sequence is TGTGCCAGCAGTTCTACTAGCGCCGACGAGCAGTACTTC. Encoded protein: CASSSTSADEQYF.

This clonotype turned up a few times. Written as DNA, the CDR3 is TGTGCCAGCAGCCAAGGTTGGGGGGAACAGGGGCCAACTGAAGCTTTCTTT. Translated: CASSQGWGEQGPTEAFF. The chain uses TRBV3-1 and TRBJ1-1; the match to TRBD1 covers 7 bases. The CDR3 runs to 17 residues. V gave up 1 base and J gave up 5 bases; unmatched junction bases: 13. The V gene's germline CDR1 is LGHDT and CDR2 YNNKEL (reference sequence).

The rearrangement uses TRBV12-3 or TRBV12-4 and TRBJ1-6; tentatively, D is TRBD1 (5 bases). The CDR3 is made up of 15 amino acids. Trimming cost V 8 bases and J 9 bases, with 20 bases left between them. The CDR3 protein is CASSPRGGKGSPLHF. The DNA for the CDR3 is TGTGCCAGCTCTCCTCGGGGGGGGAAGGGTTCACCCCTCCACTTT.

Only a few counts were recorded for this clonotype. The chain couples TRBV7-6 to TRBJ1-1, with D possibly TRBD1 on 6 matching bases. This CDR3 has 16 residues. Germline V gene data show CDR1 as SGHVS and CDR2 as FNYEAQ. Trimming removed 2 bases at V and 3 bases at J, with 16 bases between. The CDR3 loop reads CASSLSVTAGDTEAFF. CDR3 DNA sequence: TGTGCCAGCAGCTTATCGGTAACTGCAGGGGACACTGAAGCTTTCTTT.

Of note for this clonotype: A much more abundant neighbour one base away suggests this may be a read error. Without the conserved terminal phenylalanine or tryptophan, this CDR3 likely stems from a read error. The rearrangement joins TRBV12-3 or TRBV12-4 to TRBJ2-1; perhaps TRBD2 as D (5 bases). The CDR3 is 13 amino acids. Trimming stripped 6 bases from V and 7 bases from J, with 13 bases between. CDR3 protein: CASSPAGANEQFL. The CDR3 DNA reads TGTGCCAGCAGCCCCGCGGGTGCGAATGAGCAGTTCTTA.

This clonotype was detected a few times. The chain combines TRBV13 with TRBJ1-6, with 9 bases aligning to TRBD1. Losses at the gene ends were 5 bases for V and 5 bases for J; bases not matched to a gene: 13. The CDR3 runs 18 residues. CDR1 PRHDT and CDR2 FYEKMQ come from the germline V gene (reference sequence). CDR3 in amino acids: CASSPGTGKSRDNSPLHF. The DNA for the CDR3 is TGTGCCAGCAGCCCCGGGACAGGGAAGTCCAGGGATAATTCACCCCTCCACTTT.

This clonotype has a count of ten or more. The rearrangement joins TRBV6-4 to TRBJ2-1, with 9 bases aligning to TRBD1. Unmatched junction bases numbered 11, after V lost 0 bases and J lost 5 bases. There are 18 residues in the CDR3. Germline CDR1 MRHNA, CDR2 SNTAGT. This CDR3 is CASSDSKGWGQGNNEQFF. CDR3 bases: TGTGCCAGCAGTGACTCGAAGGGATGGGGACAGGGCAACAATGAGCAGTTCTTC.

The rearrangement uses TRBV7-6 and TRBJ1-1; TRBD1 matches 7 bases. J gave up 1 base and V 1 base, and 12 bases lay outside the gene matches. CDR3 length: 18 residues. In germline, CDR1 is SGHVS, CDR2 FNYEAQ. CDR3 protein: CASSLDERSDRTNTEAFF. The CDR3 DNA reads TGTGCCAGCAGCTTAGACGAGCGCTCGGACAGGACGAACACTGAAGCTTTCTTT.

The table lists this clonotype with a few counts. The V gene is TRBV20-1, the J gene TRBJ2-5, with D maybe TRBD1 (5 bases). V was cut by 0 bases and J by 5 bases, with 13 bases left in between. This CDR3 region has 14 residues. Germline lookup yields CDR1 DFQATT and CDR2 SNEGSKA (reference sequence). For the CDR3, the DNA is TGCAGTGCTAGAGATAGAGACAGCTGGGAGACCCAGTACTTC. Protein: CSARDRDSWETQYF.

This clonotype has more than one count but fewer than ten. The CDR3 reads CASSPGTEYGYTF. CDR3 nucleotides: TGTGCCAGCAGTCCAGGGACAGAGTATGGCTACACCTTC. V usage is TRBV27 and J usage is TRBJ1-2, with 7 bases fitting TRBD1. V trimming: 5 bases; J trimming: 5 bases; junction bases outside the gene matches: 5. This CDR3 spans 13 amino acids. The germline CDR1 and CDR2 sequences are MNHEY and SMNVEV (reference sequence).

This clonotype was seen more than once but under ten times. The chain joins TRBV4-3 to TRBJ2-7; D perhaps matches TRBD1 (6 bases). Germline CDR1 and CDR2: LGHNA and YSLEER. The CDR3 loop spans 15 amino acids. V lost 3 bases and J 2 bases, leaving 14 bases between the germline ends. CDR3 DNA: TGCGCCAGCAGCCAGGGGAGACAGGTTGCCTACGAGCAGTACTTC. Encoded protein: CASSQGRQVAYEQYF.

V and J are TRBV20-1 and TRBJ1-6; TRBD1 matches 7 bases. The germline CDR1 and CDR2 sequences are DFQATT and SNEGSKA (reference sequence). The CDR3 has 14 residues. V trimming: 3 bases; J trimming: 10 bases; junction bases outside the gene matches: 9. In nucleotides, the CDR3 is TGCAGTGCTAGTCTATTTTTACAGGGGTCACCCCTCCACTTT. This translates into CSASLFLQGSPLHF.

The chain is built from TRBV14 and TRBJ2-1; D gene uncertain. Germline CDR1 is SGHDN and CDR2 is FVKESK. There are 13 residues in the CDR3. V was cut by 4 bases and J by 7 bases, with 11 bases left in between. CDR3 sequence: CASSPGRANEQFF. DNA of the CDR3: TGTGCCAGCAGCCCCGGACGTGCGAATGAGCAGTTCTTC. The whole variable domain, remainder taken from reference TRBV14 and TRBJ2-1, is EAGVTQFPSHSVIEKGQTVTLRCDPISGHDNLYWYRRVMGKEIKFLLHFVKESKQDESGMPNNRFLAERTGGTYSTLKVQPAELEDSGVYFCASSPGRANEQFFGPGTRLTVL.

The chain has TRBV15 and TRBJ1-2; D is undetermined. The CDR3 runs 13 residues. Trimming removed 6 bases from V and 7 bases from J, with 15 bases in between. Germline CDR1 is LNHNV and CDR2 is YYDKDF (reference sequence). CDR3 sequence reads: CATSPLDHLGYTF. The CDR3 nucleotides read TGTGCCACCAGTCCCCTGGACCATCTTGGCTACACCTTC.